This T cell receptor (beta chain) was sequenced in a study of CXCR3-negative and CXCR3-positive naive CD8 T cells. In the study overall: Across all libraries, TRB reads numbered approximately 150 million, with about 1.5 +/- 0.3 million in each library. General study points: After cryopreservation, expression of CXCR3 was partially reduced, and most assays were run with fresh PBMCs. TCR strength was inferred from TRB CDR3 properties, while surface CD5 was comparable between naive subsets.

Note on this clonotype: Its antigen remains unidentified.

The CDR3 has 15 residues. Per the germline V gene, CDR1 is SEHNR and CDR2 is FQNEAQ (reference sequence). Every CD8+ T cell subset underwent triplicate sorting at around 280,000 cells apiece. In preparing the TRB cDNA libraries, 5' RACE with UMI labels was used. TCRdb re-analyzed the 5' RACE reads; it lists each CDR3 protein once, without DNA. The ten most abundant clones cover roughly 1.5% of a sample with some 67,000 distinct CDR3 sequences. The sequencing sample was made of naive CXCR3- CD8+ T cells from blood. Documented subset: CD45RO-CCR7+CD27+CD95- naive CD8+ T cells lacking CXCR3 (TNR3-). The chain uses TRBV7-9 and TRBJ1-4; the D gene TCRdb calls, TRBD1, cannot be checked with no DNA. The clonotype was recovered from a human donor in good health. Some clones in this sample may be carry-over from other donors' samples. CDR3 sequence reads: CASSSGTVADEKLFF.